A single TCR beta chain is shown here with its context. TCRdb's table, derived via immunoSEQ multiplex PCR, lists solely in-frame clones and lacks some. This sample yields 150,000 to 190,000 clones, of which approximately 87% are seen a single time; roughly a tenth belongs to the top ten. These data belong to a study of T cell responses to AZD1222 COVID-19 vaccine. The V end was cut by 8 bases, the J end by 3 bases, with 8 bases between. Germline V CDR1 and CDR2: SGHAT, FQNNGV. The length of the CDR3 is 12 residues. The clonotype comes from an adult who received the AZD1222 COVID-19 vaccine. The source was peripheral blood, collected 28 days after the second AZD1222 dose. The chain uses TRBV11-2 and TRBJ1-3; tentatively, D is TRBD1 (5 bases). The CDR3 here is CASGGRGNTIYF. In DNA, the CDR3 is TGTGCCAGCGGGGGACGTGGAAACACCATATATTTT.